This T cell receptor (beta chain) appears in the sequencing data of a study of T cells expressing NK-cell markers. Reanalyzing the 5' RACE reads, TCRdb keeps one entry per CDR3 protein, without DNA. This listing includes roughly 160,000 distinct CDR3 sequences. This CDR3 comprises 13 residues. Germline-derived CDR1 and CDR2 are SQVTM and ANQGSEA. The rearrangement links TRBV29-1 to TRBJ2-2; without DNA, the TCRdb call of TRBD1 cannot be checked. This sequence was found in a woman between 18 and 70 years old in good health. The sequenced sample was blood T cells: a sorted CD56 or NKG2C T cell subset, CD4+ or CD8+ T cells, or bulk PBMC T cells (not recorded which). The CDR3 spells CSVARPGSGELFF.